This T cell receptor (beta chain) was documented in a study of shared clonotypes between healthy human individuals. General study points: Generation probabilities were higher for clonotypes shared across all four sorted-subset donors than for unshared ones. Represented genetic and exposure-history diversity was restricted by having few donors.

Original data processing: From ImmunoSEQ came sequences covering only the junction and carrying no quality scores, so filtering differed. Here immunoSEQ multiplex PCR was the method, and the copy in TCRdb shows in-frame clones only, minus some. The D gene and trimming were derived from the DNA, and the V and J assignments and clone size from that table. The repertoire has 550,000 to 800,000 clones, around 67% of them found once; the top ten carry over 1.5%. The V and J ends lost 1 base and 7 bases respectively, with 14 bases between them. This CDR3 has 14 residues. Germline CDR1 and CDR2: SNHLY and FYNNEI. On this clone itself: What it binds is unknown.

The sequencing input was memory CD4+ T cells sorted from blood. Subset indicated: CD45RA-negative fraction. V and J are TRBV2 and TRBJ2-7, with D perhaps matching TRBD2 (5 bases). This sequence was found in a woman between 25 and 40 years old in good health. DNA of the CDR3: TGTGCCAGCAGTGAAGAGGGAGCGTTAAGGGAGCAGTACTTC. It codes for CASSEEGALREQYF.